This record concerns one TCR beta chain sequence. As yet, its antigen is unknown. Sequenced by immunoSEQ multiplex PCR; TCRdb stores in-frame clones only, minus some. There are roughly 120,000 clones in the sample; 85% to 95% occur only once, and 1% to 1.5% lies in the top ten. This sample is drawn from a study of graft-versus-host responses after intestinal transplantation. Study as a whole: All recipients got anti-thymocyte globulin induction, then tacrolimus and steroids for roughly 3 years.

Per the germline V gene, CDR1 is LNHDA and CDR2 is SQIVND (reference sequence). This CDR3 spans 12 amino acids. Trimming stripped 1 base from V and 6 bases from J, with 4 bases between. Whole-study findings and limits: Among circulating GvH clones, peak levels were associated with early post-transplant declines in HvG clones. Marrow from the recipient contained GvH clones, some of which had appeared first in ileum or blood. In patients with graft-donor T cell macrochimerism, allograft graft-versus-host to host-versus-graft clonal ratios were high.

The clonotype was recovered from a human donor who was the organ donor for an intestinal transplant. V usage is TRBV19 and J usage is TRBJ1-5; D uncertain. This sample comprised unstimulated CD8+ T cells sorted from spleen or lymph node cells, obtained before transplant. The CDR3 sequence is CASSIGSQPQHF. The CDR3 region has the DNA TGTGCCAGTAGTATAGGCAGTCAGCCCCAGCATTTT. The whole variable domain, remainder taken from reference TRBV19 and TRBJ1-5, is DGGITQSPKYLFRKEGQNVTLSCEQNLNHDAMYWYRQDPGQGLRLIYYSQIVNDFQKGDIAEGYSVSREKKESFPLTVTSAQKNPTAFYLCASSIGSQPQHFGDGTRLSIL.